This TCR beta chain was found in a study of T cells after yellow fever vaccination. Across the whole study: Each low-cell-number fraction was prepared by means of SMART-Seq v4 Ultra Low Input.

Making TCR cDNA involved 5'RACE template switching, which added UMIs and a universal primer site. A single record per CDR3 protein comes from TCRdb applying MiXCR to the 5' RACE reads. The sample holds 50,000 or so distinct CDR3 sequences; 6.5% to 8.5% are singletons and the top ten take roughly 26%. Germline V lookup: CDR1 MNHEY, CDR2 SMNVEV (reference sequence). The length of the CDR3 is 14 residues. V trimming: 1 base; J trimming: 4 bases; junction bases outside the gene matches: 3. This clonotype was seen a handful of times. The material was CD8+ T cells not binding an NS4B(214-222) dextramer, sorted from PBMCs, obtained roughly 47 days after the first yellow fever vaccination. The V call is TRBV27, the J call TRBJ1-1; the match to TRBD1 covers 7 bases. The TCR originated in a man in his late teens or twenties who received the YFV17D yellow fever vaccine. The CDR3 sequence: CASSLYSGGTEAFF. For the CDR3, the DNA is TGTGCCAGCAGTTTATATTCAGGGGGCACTGAAGCTTTCTTT.